These T cell receptor beta chains were read from a single sample in a study of blood T cell repertoires in COVID-19. Sequencing was performed with immunoSEQ multiplex PCR; in TCRdb, only in-frame clones are kept and a portion is missing. The repertoire holds a few hundred thousand clones, with 70% to 90% as singletons. The sequenced sample consisted of peripheral blood. The source is a young woman who had recovered from COVID-19. Both conserved end residues are part of each CDR3. Each record gives: CDR3 protein, J gene, V gene, clone size. Part of the rows lack a size; the others show once, few, many or a class for expanded clones.

CASSARGDTTYEQYF	TRBJ2-7	TRBV7-9	-
CASSFSGGSYEQYF	TRBJ2-7	TRBV11-2	-
CASNRDGGEQYF	TRBJ2-7	TRBV18	-
CASSLSGGARTGELFF	TRBJ2-2	TRBV9	-
CASSGGLSYEQYF	TRBJ2-7	TRBV5-1	-
CASSKPTGHQPQHF	TRBJ1-5	TRBV6-6	-
CASSAGASGVGNTIYF	TRBJ1-3	TRBV6-1	-
CASSQDFRSFSGANVLTF	TRBJ2-6	TRBV3-1/TRBV3-2	-
CASHRQTGYEQYF	TRBJ2-7	TRBV6-5	-
CASSLLSSNSPLHF	TRBJ1-6	TRBV11-2	once
CASSAGGRTDTQYF	TRBJ2-3	TRBV28	-
CASSRQSSTDTQYF	TRBJ2-3	TRBV3-1/TRBV3-2	-
CASRPGGYSYEQYF	TRBJ2-7	TRBV27	-
CASTQGQGYYGYTF	TRBJ1-2	TRBV6-5	-
CASSAYTQGAREKLFF	TRBJ1-4	TRBV21-1	-
CASSNQGAGTNYGYTF	TRBJ1-2	TRBV28	-
CASSYMAKTGEKLFF	TRBJ1-4	TRBV6-6	-
CSVEGGQGGETQYF	TRBJ2-5	TRBV29-1	-
CASSLAARSYEQYF	TRBJ2-7	TRBV5-4	-
CASSQLAQSADSPLHF	TRBJ1-6	TRBV4-3	-
CASSLKGGREDYGYTF	TRBJ1-2	TRBV5-4	-
CASRLQARKDDEQYF	TRBJ2-7	TRBV28	-
CASSLVSVFGTDTQYF	TRBJ2-3	TRBV27	-
CSASRARQGNANSPLHF	TRBJ1-6	TRBV20-1	-
CATSDVTSAGKETQYF	TRBJ2-5	TRBV24-1	-
CSASLYTEAFF	TRBJ1-1	TRBV20-1	-
CASSLSGTGGSGNTIYF	TRBJ1-3	TRBV19	-
CASSAGQGRPYSNQPQHF	TRBJ1-5	TRBV18	-
CASSQDSDSGNTIYF	TRBJ1-3	TRBV4-1	-
CATSRARQALGKGYTF	TRBJ1-2	TRBV15	-
CAISPTEKSGEQYF	TRBJ2-7	TRBV10-3	-
CASSYSSGGETQYF	TRBJ2-5	TRBV6-6	-
CAWRILQGSAAGNTIYF	TRBJ1-3	TRBV30	many
CAWSVGGGTDTQYF	TRBJ2-3	TRBV30	-
CASSLLQGGGNTIYF	TRBJ1-3	TRBV7-2	few
CASSPQGYEQFF	TRBJ2-1	TRBV7-9	-
CASSYQGRRNEKLFF	TRBJ1-4	TRBV6-5	-
CASSLSWQNKFYTF	TRBJ1-2	TRBV28	few
CASSLAHSYEQYF	TRBJ2-7	TRBV5-1	-
CASSPGTANEKLFF	TRBJ1-4	TRBV7-9	-
CASSSLSRTGGSGNTIYF	TRBJ1-3	TRBV5-4	-
CASSRLADDTQYF	TRBJ2-3	TRBV6-4	once
CASGPQGNTIYF	TRBJ1-3	TRBV5-1	once
CAWSADRGHQPQHF	TRBJ1-5	TRBV30	-
CASREAGRGTEAFF	TRBJ1-1	TRBV6-1	once
CASSLISGDYGYTF	TRBJ1-2	TRBV5-6	-
CASSLNGLAGPGELFF	TRBJ2-2	TRBV5-4	once
CASSIDRFYGYTF	TRBJ1-2	TRBV19	-
CASRGLGNTEAFF	TRBJ1-1	TRBV27	-
CASSSGTGTDTQYF	TRBJ2-3	TRBV7-3	-
CASKLTATDTQYF	TRBJ2-3	TRBV6-6	once
CASSPGLAGGELFF	TRBJ2-2	TRBV7-3	-
CASSVAVQGYNEQFF	TRBJ2-1	TRBV9	once
CASSPGSTGVGETQYF	TRBJ2-5	TRBV2	-
CASSEVQGAGYGYTF	TRBJ1-2	TRBV6-1	-
CASSQEGAGINEKLFF	TRBJ1-4	TRBV4-1	-
CASSELAGGLDEQFF	TRBJ2-1	TRBV2	-